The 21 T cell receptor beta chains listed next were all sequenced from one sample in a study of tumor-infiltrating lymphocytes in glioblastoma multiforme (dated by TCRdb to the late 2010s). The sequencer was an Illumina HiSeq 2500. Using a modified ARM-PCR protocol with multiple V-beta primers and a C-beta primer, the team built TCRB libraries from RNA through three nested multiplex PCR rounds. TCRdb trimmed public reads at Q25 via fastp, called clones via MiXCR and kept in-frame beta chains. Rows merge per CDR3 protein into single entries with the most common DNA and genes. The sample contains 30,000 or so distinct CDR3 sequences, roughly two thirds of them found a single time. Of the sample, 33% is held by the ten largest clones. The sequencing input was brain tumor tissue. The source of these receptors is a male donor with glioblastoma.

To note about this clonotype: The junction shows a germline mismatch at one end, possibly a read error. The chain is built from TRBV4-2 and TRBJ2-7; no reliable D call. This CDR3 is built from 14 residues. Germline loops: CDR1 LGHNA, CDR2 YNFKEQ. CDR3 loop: CASSHGVGKDEQYF. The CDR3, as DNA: TGTGCCAGCAGCCATGGGGTAGGGAAGGACGAGCAATACTTC.

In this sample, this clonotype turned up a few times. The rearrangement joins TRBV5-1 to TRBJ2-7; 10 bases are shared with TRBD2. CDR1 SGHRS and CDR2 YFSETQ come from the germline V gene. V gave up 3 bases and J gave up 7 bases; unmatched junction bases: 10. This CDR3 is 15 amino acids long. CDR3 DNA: TGCGCCAGCAGCTCCGGGACTAGCGATATATTGGAGCAGTACTTC. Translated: CASSSGTSDILEQYF. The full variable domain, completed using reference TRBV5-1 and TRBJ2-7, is KAGVTQTPRYLIKTRGQQVTLSCSPISGHRSVSWYQQTPGQGLQFLFEYFSETQRNKGNFPGRFSGRQFSNSRSEMNVSTLELGDSALYLCASSSGTSDILEQYFGPGTRLTVT.

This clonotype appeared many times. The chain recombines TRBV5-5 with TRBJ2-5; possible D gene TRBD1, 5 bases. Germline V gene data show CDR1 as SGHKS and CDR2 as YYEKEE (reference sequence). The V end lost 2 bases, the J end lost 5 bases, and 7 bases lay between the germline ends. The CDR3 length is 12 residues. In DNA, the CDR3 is TGTGCCAGCAGCTTAGGGGTTGAGACCCAGTACTTC. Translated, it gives CASSLGVETQYF.

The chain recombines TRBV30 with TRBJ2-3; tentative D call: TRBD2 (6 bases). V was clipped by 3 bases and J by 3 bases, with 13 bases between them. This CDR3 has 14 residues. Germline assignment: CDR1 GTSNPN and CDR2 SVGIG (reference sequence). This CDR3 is CAWRGTGATDTQYF. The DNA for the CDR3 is TGTGCCTGGAGGGGGACGGGAGCGACAGATACGCAGTATTTT.

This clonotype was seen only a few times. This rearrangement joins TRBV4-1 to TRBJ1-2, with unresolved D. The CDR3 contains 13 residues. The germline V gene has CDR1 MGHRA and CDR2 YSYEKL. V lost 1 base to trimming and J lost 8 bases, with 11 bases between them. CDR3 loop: CASSQVAGVGYTF. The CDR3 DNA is TGCGCCAGCAGCCAAGTCGCTGGGGTGGGCTACACCTTC.

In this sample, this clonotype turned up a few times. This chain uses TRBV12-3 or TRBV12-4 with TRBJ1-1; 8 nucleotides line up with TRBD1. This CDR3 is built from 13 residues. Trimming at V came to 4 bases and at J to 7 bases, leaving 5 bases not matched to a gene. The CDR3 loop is CASSSTTGVEAFF. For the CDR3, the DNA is TGTGCCAGCAGTTCGACGACAGGGGTTGAAGCTTTCTTT.

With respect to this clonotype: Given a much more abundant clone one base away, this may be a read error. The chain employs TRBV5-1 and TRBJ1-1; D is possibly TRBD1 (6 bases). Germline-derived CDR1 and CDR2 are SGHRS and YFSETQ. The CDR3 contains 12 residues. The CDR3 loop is CPSSLEGAEAFF. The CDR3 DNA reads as TGCCCCAGCAGCTTGGAGGGGGCTGAAGCTTTCTTT.

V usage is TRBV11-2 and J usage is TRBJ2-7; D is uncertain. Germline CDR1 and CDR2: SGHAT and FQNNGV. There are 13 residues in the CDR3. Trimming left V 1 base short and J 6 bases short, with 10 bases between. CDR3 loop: CASSLATAGEQYF. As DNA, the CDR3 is TGTGCCAGCAGCTTAGCTACAGCCGGCGAGCAGTACTTC.

The CDR3 loop reads CASSHNPDEQFF. Written as DNA, the CDR3 is TGTGCCAGCAGCCACAACCCCGATGAGCAGTTCTTC. The rearrangement joins TRBV7-9 to TRBJ2-1; D is undetermined. CDR3 length: 12 amino acids. The germline V gene has CDR1 SEHNR and CDR2 FQNEAQ (reference sequence). Deletions cut 5 bases from V and 8 bases from J, with 10 bases between.

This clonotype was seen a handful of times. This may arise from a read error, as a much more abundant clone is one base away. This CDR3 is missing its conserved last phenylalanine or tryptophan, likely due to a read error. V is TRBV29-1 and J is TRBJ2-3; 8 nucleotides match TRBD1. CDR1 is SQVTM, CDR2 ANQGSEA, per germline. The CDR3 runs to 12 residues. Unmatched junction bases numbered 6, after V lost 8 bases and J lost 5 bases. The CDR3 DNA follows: TGCAGCATTGGACAGGGTGGAGATACGCAGTATTCT. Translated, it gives CSIGQGGDTQYS.

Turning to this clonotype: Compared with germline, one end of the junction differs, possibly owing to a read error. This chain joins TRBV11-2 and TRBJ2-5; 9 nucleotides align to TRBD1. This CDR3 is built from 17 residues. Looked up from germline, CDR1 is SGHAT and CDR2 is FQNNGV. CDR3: CASSFSTGTGTGETQYF. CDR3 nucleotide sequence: TGTGCCAGCAGCTTTAGCACGGGGACAGGGACGGGCGAGACCCAGTACTTT.

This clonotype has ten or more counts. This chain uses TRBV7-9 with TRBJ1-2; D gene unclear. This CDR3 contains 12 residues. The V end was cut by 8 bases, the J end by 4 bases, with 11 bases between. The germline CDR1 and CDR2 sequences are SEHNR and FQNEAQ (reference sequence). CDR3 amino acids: CASGGTAYGYTF. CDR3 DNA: TGTGCCAGCGGTGGTACTGCCTATGGCTACACCTTC.

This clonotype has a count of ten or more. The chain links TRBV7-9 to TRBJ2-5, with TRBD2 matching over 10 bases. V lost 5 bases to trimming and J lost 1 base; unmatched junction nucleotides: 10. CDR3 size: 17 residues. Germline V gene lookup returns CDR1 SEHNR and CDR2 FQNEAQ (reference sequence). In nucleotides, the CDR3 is TGTGCCAGCAGCCCGGGACTAGCGTTCGGGGTCCAAGAGACCCAGTACTTC. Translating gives CASSPGLAFGVQETQYF.

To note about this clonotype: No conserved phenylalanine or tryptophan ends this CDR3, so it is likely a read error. CDR3: CAWSGGRGAGYEQYI. Here the CDR3 DNA reads TGTGCCTGGAGTGGAGGGAGAGGGGCCGGCTACGAGCAGTACATC. The chain is built from TRBV30 and TRBJ2-7; D possibly matches TRBD1 or TRBD2 (5 bases each). Germline V lookup: CDR1 GTSNPN, CDR2 SVGIG (reference sequence). V lost 1 base, J lost 3 bases, and 16 bases lay in between. This CDR3 contains 15 residues.

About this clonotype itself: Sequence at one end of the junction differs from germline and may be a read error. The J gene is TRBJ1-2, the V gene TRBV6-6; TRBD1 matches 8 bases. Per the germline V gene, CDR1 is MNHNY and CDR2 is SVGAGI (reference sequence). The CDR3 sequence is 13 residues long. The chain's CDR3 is CASSGTGFYGYTF. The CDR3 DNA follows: TGTGCTAGCAGTGGGACAGGCTTCTATGGCTACACCTTC.

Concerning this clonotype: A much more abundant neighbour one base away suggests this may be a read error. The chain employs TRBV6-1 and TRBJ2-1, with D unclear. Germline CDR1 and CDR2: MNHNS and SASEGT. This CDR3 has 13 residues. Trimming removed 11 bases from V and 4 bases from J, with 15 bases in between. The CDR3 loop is CAEFSLDYNEQFF. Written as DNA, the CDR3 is TGTGCCGAGTTTAGTCTCGATTACAATGAGCAGTTCTTC.

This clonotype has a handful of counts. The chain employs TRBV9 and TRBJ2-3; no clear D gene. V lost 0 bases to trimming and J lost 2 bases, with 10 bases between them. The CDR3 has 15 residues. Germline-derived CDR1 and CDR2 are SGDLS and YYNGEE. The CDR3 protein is CASSVGSAFTDTQYF. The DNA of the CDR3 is TGTGCCAGCAGCGTAGGATCGGCGTTCACAGATACGCAGTATTTT.

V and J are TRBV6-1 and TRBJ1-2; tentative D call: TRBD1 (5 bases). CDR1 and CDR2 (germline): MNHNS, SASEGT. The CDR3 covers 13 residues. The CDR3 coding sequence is TGTGACAGTGGACATGGTAGTGGGTATGGCTACACCTTC. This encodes CDSGHGSGYGYTF.

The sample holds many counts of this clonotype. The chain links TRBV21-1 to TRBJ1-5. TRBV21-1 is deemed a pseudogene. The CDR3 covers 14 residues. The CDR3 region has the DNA TGTGCCAGCAAAAATGGGACTCACGATCAGCCCCAGCATTTT. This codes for CASKNGTHDQPQHF.

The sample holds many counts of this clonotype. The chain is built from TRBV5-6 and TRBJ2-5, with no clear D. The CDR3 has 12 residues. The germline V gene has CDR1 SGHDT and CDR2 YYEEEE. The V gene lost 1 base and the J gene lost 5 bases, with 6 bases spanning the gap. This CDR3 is CASSLFQETQYF. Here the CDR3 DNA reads TGTGCCAGCAGCTTGTTCCAGGAGACCCAGTACTTC.

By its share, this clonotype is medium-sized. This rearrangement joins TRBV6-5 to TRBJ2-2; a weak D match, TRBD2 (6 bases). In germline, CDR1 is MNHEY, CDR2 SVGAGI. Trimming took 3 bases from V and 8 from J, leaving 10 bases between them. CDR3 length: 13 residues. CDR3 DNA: TGTGCCAGCAGTTATGCAGGGAGGGGGGAGCTGTTTTTT. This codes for CASSYAGRGELFF.